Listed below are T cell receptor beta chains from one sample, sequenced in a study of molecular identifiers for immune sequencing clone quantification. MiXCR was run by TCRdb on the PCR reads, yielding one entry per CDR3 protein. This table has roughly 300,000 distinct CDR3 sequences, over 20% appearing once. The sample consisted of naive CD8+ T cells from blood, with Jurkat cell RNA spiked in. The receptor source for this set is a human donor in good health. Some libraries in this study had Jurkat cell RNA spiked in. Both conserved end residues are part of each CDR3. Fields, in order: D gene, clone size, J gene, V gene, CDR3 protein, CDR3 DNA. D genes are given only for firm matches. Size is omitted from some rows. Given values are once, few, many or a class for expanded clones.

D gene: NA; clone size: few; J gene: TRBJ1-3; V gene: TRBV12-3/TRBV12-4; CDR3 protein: CASSPGGNTIYF; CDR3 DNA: TGTGCCAGCAGCCCCGGAGGAAACACCATATATTTT
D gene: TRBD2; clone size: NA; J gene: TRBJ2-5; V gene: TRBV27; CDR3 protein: CASSLIPGGAAETQYF; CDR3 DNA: TGTGCCAGCAGTTTAATCCCGGGGGGTGCCGCGGAGACCCAGTACTTC
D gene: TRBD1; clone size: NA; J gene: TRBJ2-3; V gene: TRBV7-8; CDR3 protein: CASSSIPTGAGTDTQYF; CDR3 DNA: TGTGCCAGCAGCTCCATACCGACAGGGGCAGGCACAGATACGCAGTATTTT
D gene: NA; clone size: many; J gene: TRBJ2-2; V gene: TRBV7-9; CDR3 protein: CASSSPRLGLANTGELFF; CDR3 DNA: TGTGCCAGCAGCTCCCCCCGGCTAGGTCTAGCGAACACCGGGGAGCTGTTTTTT
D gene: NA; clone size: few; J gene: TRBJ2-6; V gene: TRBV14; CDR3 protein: CASSAGQLVSGANVLTF; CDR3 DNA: TGTGCCAGCAGCGCGGGACAGCTTGTCTCTGGGGCCAACGTCCTGACTTTC
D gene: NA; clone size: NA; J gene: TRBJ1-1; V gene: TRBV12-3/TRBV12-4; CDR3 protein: CASGPPQYTEAFF; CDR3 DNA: TGTGCCAGCGGTCCCCCCCAATACACTGAAGCTTTCTTT
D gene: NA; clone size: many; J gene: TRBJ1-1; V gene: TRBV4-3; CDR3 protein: CASSQEGAGGTEAFF; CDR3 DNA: TGCGCCAGCAGCCAAGAAGGCGCGGGGGGAACTGAAGCTTTCTTT
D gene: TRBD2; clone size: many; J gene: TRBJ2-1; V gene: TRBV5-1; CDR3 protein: CASSYLAGATLGYNEQFF; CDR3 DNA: TGCGCCAGCAGCTATCTAGCGGGGGCTACCCTGGGCTACAATGAGCAGTTCTTC
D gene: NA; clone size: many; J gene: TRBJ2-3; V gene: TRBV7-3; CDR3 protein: CASSLMGGVADTQYF; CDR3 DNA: TGTGCCAGCAGCTTAATGGGGGGAGTCGCAGATACGCAGTATTTT
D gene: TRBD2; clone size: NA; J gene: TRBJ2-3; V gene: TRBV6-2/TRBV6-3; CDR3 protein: CASSSLLAGDVNTQYF; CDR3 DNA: TGTGCCAGCAGTTCCCTCCTAGCGGGAGACGTGAATACGCAGTATTTT
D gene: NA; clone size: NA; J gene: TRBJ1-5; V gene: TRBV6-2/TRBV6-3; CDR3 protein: CASSLGKGGNQPQHF; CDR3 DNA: TGTGCCAGCAGCTTAGGGAAGGGGGGGAATCAGCCCCAGCATTTT
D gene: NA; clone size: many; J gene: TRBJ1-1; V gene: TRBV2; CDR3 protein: CASRRGGATEAFF; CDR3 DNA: TGTGCCAGCAGGCGGGGAGGGGCGACTGAAGCTTTCTTT
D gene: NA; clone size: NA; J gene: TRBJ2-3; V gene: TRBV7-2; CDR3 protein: CASSLVASASTDTQYF; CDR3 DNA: TGTGCCAGCAGCTTAGTGGCTAGCGCTAGCACAGATACGCAGTATTTT
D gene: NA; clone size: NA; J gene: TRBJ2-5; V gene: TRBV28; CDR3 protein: CARSDPGGPQETQYF; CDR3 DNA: TGTGCCAGGTCAGACCCCGGGGGCCCTCAAGAGACCCAGTACTTC
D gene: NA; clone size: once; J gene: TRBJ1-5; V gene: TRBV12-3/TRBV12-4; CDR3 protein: CASSRGAGLAQHF; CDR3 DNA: TGTGCCAGCAGTCGGGGGGCCGGCCTGGCCCAGCATTTT